The text below deals with one T cell receptor (beta chain). The source of the sample is a study of blood T cell repertoires in COVID-19. Germline V gene sequence: CDR1 SEHNR, CDR2 FQNEAQ (reference sequence). With 4 bases clipped from V and 5 bases from J, the junction kept 7 bases outside the gene matches. The CDR3 is 16 amino acids. Data came from immunoSEQ multiplex PCR; TCRdb stores just in-frame clones and leaves some out. In the table there are some 96,000 clones, approximately 84% of which are singletons. The V and J genes are TRBV7-9 and TRBJ1-6; TRBD1 agrees at 8 bases. This receptor was taken from a man younger than 45 in a cohort sampled during active COVID-19. The specimen was peripheral blood. The CDR3 DNA is TGTGCCAGCAGCTCGCCAACAGGGGGAGATAATTCACCCCTCCACTTT. Its protein product is CASSSPTGGDNSPLHF.